A single sample is the source of the 17 T cell receptor beta chains below, sequenced in a study of STAT5B mutations in CD4+ large granular lymphocyte leukemia. The protocol was immunoSEQ multiplex PCR, while the TCRdb copy is restricted to in-frame clones and leaves out a portion. The table has tens of thousands of clones, roughly two thirds seen once; the top ten hold approximately 1.6%. Sequencing was performed on CD4+ T cells from blood buffy coats. These receptors were taken from a human donor in good health.

The count of this clone is one. J is TRBJ2-1 and V is TRBV28; TRBD2 matches at 11 bases. CDR1 and CDR2 from the germline V gene are MDHEN and SYDVKM. V shed 4 bases, J shed 4 bases, and the junction held 3 bases outside the gene matches. The CDR3 runs to 15 residues. The CDR3 DNA reads TGTGCCAGCAGTTCTAGCGGGGGGAATTACAATGAGCAGTTCTTC. It is translated as CASSSSGGNYNEQFF.

The chain couples TRBV7-9 to TRBJ2-5, with 10 positions matching TRBD2. This CDR3 spans 15 amino acids. The germline V gene encodes CDR1 SEHNR and CDR2 FQNEAQ (reference sequence). The V segment lost 5 bases and the J segment 6 bases; nucleotides outside the gene matches: 9. DNA of the CDR3: TGTGCCAGCAGCGACCAGCGGGGGGGCAGAAAGACCCAGTACTTC. Residues: CASSDQRGGRKTQYF.

This clone has a handful of counts. The J gene is TRBJ1-6, the V gene TRBV5-4, with TRBD1 matching 8 bases. Trimming at V came to 4 bases and at J to 10 bases, leaving 7 bases not matched to a gene. The germline V gene encodes CDR1 SGHNT and CDR2 YYREEE (reference sequence). The CDR3 length is 14 residues. The CDR3 coding sequence is TGTGCCAGCAGCATAGACAGGGGTTGGTCACCCCTCCACTTT. Translation: CASSIDRGWSPLHF.

This clone has a handful of counts. The chain couples TRBV6-1 to TRBJ2-1, with 11 bases aligning to TRBD2. J was trimmed by 8 bases and V by 8 bases; bases with no gene match: 11. This CDR3 has 15 amino acids. Germline CDR1 MNHNS, CDR2 SASEGT. The CDR3 is CASQEVAGGRYEQFF. In DNA, the CDR3 is TGTGCCAGCCAGGAGGTAGCGGGGGGGAGGTATGAGCAGTTCTTC.

The chain recombines TRBV11-2 with TRBJ2-5; 14 bases map to TRBD2. This CDR3 is 18 amino acids long. The germline V gene encodes CDR1 SGHAT and CDR2 FQNNGV. The V and J ends lost 1 base and 2 bases, in that order; junction bases with no gene match: 6. The CDR3 spells CASSLVLRTSGGQETQYF. The CDR3 DNA sequence: TGTGCCAGCAGCTTAGTTCTGAGGACTAGCGGGGGGCAAGAGACCCAGTACTTC.

Here the CDR3 DNA reads TGTGCCAGCAGCCCACAATATGGGAGTTACAATGAGCAGTTCTTC. Translating it yields CASSPQYGSYNEQFF. V gene TRBV27 combines with J gene TRBJ2-1, with a possible D match to TRBD2 (5 bases). This CDR3 is 15 amino acids long. The germline V gene has CDR1 MNHEY and CDR2 SMNVEV (reference sequence). The ends were cut back, 6 bases at V and 4 bases at J, with 16 bases in the middle.

V is TRBV7-8 and J is TRBJ1-5; 7 nucleotides align to TRBD1. The germline V gene encodes CDR1 SGHVS and CDR2 FQNEAQ. Trimming at V came to 5 bases and at J to 0 bases, leaving 13 bases not matched to a gene. The CDR3 covers 18 residues. In DNA form, the CDR3 reads TGTGCCAGCAGCGATCTCCAGACAGGGACCTATAGCAATCAGCCCCAGCATTTT. Translating it yields CASSDLQTGTYSNQPQHF.

This clone was seen a few times. The chain uses TRBV4-2 and TRBJ1-2; D may be TRBD1 (6 bases). The CDR3 contains 15 residues. From germline, CDR1 is LGHNA and CDR2 YNFKEQ. The V end was cut by 0 bases, the J end by 2 bases, with 10 bases between. CDR3 protein: CASSQEWQGNYGYTF. As DNA, the CDR3 is TGTGCCAGCAGCCAAGAATGGCAGGGGAACTATGGCTACACCTTC.

This chain links TRBV19 with TRBJ1-1, with 9 positions matching TRBD1. CDR1 and CDR2 from the germline V gene are LNHDA and SQIVND (reference sequence). The CDR3 consists of 15 residues. V was pared by 6 bases and J by 0 bases, with 5 bases of the junction left unmatched. DNA of the CDR3: TGTGCCAGTAGCGACAGGGGGAAAATGAACACTGAAGCTTTCTTT. Its translation: CASSDRGKMNTEAFF.

In its sample, this clone was seen a few times. The V call is TRBV6-5, the J call TRBJ2-4; D possibly corresponds to TRBD1 (5 bases). Trimming took off 0 bases at V and 0 bases at J, with 9 bases between the two ends. The germline V gene has CDR1 MNHEY and CDR2 SVGAGI. The CDR3 totals 16 residues. The CDR3 DNA is TGTGCCAGCAGTTACTCCAGGGAAGTAGCCAAAAACATTCAGTACTTC. Translating gives CASSYSREVAKNIQYF.

This clone was observed a handful of times. This sample includes further DNA sequences coding for the same CDR3. The CDR3 DNA reads as TGTGCCAGCAGCTTAGCGCAGGGCTCCTACAATGAGCAGTTCTTC. This codes for CASSLAQGSYNEQFF. The chain links TRBV7-2 to TRBJ2-1, with a tentative D call TRBD1 (5 bases). The CDR3 is 15 amino acids. From germline, CDR1 is SGHTA and CDR2 FQGNSA. Trimming took off 0 bases at V and 0 bases at J, with 6 bases between the two ends.

V gene TRBV7-2 combines with J gene TRBJ2-3; D gene unclear. The CDR3 covers 13 residues. Germline CDR1 reads SGHTA; CDR2 reads FQGNSA. V lost 1 base and J 9 bases, leaving 11 bases between the germline ends. In nucleotides, the CDR3 is TGTGCCAGCAGCTTAGATCCATCTGGGACGCAGTATTTT. Protein sequence: CASSLDPSGTQYF. The full variable domain, with the rest looked up from reference TRBV7-2 and TRBJ2-3, is GAGVSQSPSNKVTEKGKDVELRCDPISGHTALYWYRQSLGQGLEFLIYFQGNSAPDKSGLPSDRFSAERTGGSVSTLTIQRTQQEDSAVYLCASSLDPSGTQYFGPGTRLTVL.

V and J are TRBV5-1 and TRBJ1-1; D is unresolved. V lost 0 bases to trimming and J lost 1 base, with 7 bases between them. Germline CDR1 is SGHRS and CDR2 is YFSETQ. This CDR3 region has 14 residues. The CDR3 DNA follows: TGCGCCAGCAGCTTGGGACCCCAGAACACTGAAGCTTTCTTT. The encoded protein is CASSLGPQNTEAFF. Together with reference TRBV5-1 and TRBJ1-1, the CDR3 gives the full variable domain: KAGVTQTPRYLIKTRGQQVTLSCSPISGHRSVSWYQQTPGQGLQFLFEYFSETQRNKGNFPGRFSGRQFSNSRSEMNVSTLELGDSALYLCASSLGPQNTEAFFGQGTRLTVV.

The chain employs TRBV19 and TRBJ1-6; 7 bases are a match to TRBD1. Germline assignment: CDR1 LNHDA and CDR2 SQIVND (reference sequence). This CDR3 comprises 14 residues. V shed 5 bases, J shed 5 bases, and the junction held 3 bases outside the gene matches. The CDR3: CASSGQADNSPLHF. DNA for the CDR3: TGTGCCAGTAGTGGACAGGCTGATAATTCACCCCTCCACTTT.

V gene TRBV7-3 combines with J gene TRBJ1-3; D possibly corresponds to TRBD1 (5 bases). Deletions cut 5 bases from V and 4 bases from J, with 9 bases between. The CDR3 is 13 amino acids. The germline V gene has CDR1 SGHTA and CDR2 FQGTGA. CDR3 DNA: TGTGCCAGCAGCCCCTGGGGGGGAAACACCATATATTTT. It codes for CASSPWGGNTIYF. Filled out from reference TRBV7-3 and TRBJ1-3, the complete variable domain reads GAGVSQTPSNKVTEKGKYVELRCDPISGHTALYWYRQSLGQGPEFLIYFQGTGAADDSGLPNDRFFAVRPEGSVSTLKIQRTERGDSAVYLCASSPWGGNTIYFGEGSWLTVV.

This chain uses TRBV5-5 with TRBJ2-7; no clear D. The germline CDR1 and CDR2 sequences are SGHKS and YYEKEE (reference sequence). CDR3 length: 13 amino acids. V was trimmed by 5 bases and J by 2 bases, leaving 11 bases between them. CDR3: CASRTGMTYEQYF. CDR3 DNA: TGTGCCAGCAGAACTGGGATGACCTACGAGCAGTACTTC.

The chain is built from TRBV9 and TRBJ2-1, with 7 bases fitting TRBD1. J lost 9 bases, V lost 3 bases, and 6 bases had no gene match. This CDR3 spans 13 amino acids. CDR1 and CDR2 (germline): SGDLS, YYNGEE. For the CDR3, the DNA is TGTGCCAGCAGCGCTGATTCAGGGGGTGAGCAGTTCTTC. Translated: CASSADSGGEQFF.